A selection of T cell receptor beta chains follows, all from one sample in a study of T cell repertoires in aging, cancer and after chemotherapy. MiXCR was run by TCRdb on the multiplex PCR reads, yielding one entry per CDR3 protein. Here the sample spans about 11,000 distinct CDR3 sequences, more than 20% being singletons. Sequenced material: blood. These receptor sequences come from a human donor in good health. CDR3s include the opening cysteine and the closing phenylalanine or tryptophan. The D gene is left open where the match is weak. Rows may omit the clone size; those that give it use once, few, many or a size class.

J gene: TRBJ1-3
clone size: medium-sized
V gene: TRBV6-6
D gene: -
CDR3 DNA: TGTGCCAGCAGTCCAACAGCGTTCTCTGGAAACACCATATATTTT
CDR3 protein: CASSPTAFSGNTIYF

J gene: TRBJ1-1
clone size: few
V gene: TRBV12-3/TRBV12-4
D gene: -
CDR3 DNA: TGTGCCAGCAGTTTTTTGGGGGGGCAAAACGCTGAAGCTTTCTTT
CDR3 protein: CASSFLGGQNAEAFF

J gene: TRBJ1-6
clone size: few
V gene: TRBV20-1
D gene: -
CDR3 DNA: TGCAGTGCTAGAGACGGGAGCTCCTATAATTCACCCCTCCACTTT
CDR3 protein: CSARDGSSYNSPLHF

J gene: TRBJ1-6
clone size: -
V gene: TRBV13
D gene: -
CDR3 DNA: TGTGCCAGCAGTCCGCCTGCTTCGGGGGTCCTCATTTATAATTCACCCCTCCACTTT
CDR3 protein: CASSPPASGVLIYNSPLHF

J gene: TRBJ2-5
clone size: -
V gene: TRBV4-3
D gene: -
CDR3 DNA: TGCGCCAGCAGCCAAGAGGCAGGGCGACCAGAGACCCAGTACTTC
CDR3 protein: CASSQEAGRPETQYF

J gene: TRBJ1-3
clone size: -
V gene: TRBV20-1
D gene: -
CDR3 DNA: TGCAGTGCTAGAGCCGGGGGCTCTGGAAACACCATATATTTT
CDR3 protein: CSARAGGSGNTIYF

J gene: TRBJ2-7
clone size: medium-sized
V gene: TRBV6-1
D gene: -
CDR3 DNA: TGTGCCAGCAGTGAAGTAAGCGGAGGGTACGAGCAGTACTTC
CDR3 protein: CASSEVSGGYEQYF

J gene: TRBJ2-7
clone size: few
V gene: TRBV10-3
D gene: TRBD1
CDR3 DNA: TGTGCCATCAGTGAAAGGTTGGACAGGGGGCTTGGCTCGGAGCAGTACTTC
CDR3 protein: CAISERLDRGLGSEQYF

J gene: TRBJ2-5
clone size: medium-sized
V gene: TRBV6-1
D gene: TRBD2
CDR3 DNA: TGTGCCAGCAGTGAACTAGCGGGGGGGCAAGAGACCCAGTACTTC
CDR3 protein: CASSELAGGQETQYF

J gene: TRBJ2-5
clone size: few
V gene: TRBV20-1
D gene: TRBD2
CDR3 DNA: TGCAGTGCTACATTAGCGGGGGGGCGGGAGACCCAGTACTTC
CDR3 protein: CSATLAGGRETQYF

J gene: TRBJ1-6
clone size: medium-sized
V gene: TRBV19
D gene: TRBD1
CDR3 DNA: TGTGCCAGTAGGATCACAGGGGATAGGAATAATTCACCCCTCCACTTT
CDR3 protein: CASRITGDRNNSPLHF

J gene: TRBJ1-2
clone size: large
V gene: TRBV6-1
D gene: -
CDR3 DNA: TGTGCCAGCAGTGAATCTATAGGGGAAGCCTTC
CDR3 protein: CASSESIGEAF

J gene: TRBJ2-1
clone size: medium-sized
V gene: TRBV7-3
D gene: TRBD2
CDR3 DNA: TGTGCCAGCAGCTTCCCGGGACTAGCTGAGCAGTTCTTC
CDR3 protein: CASSFPGLAEQFF

J gene: TRBJ2-2
clone size: few
V gene: TRBV5-1
D gene: -
CDR3 DNA: TGCGCCAGCAGCCCTAGGACGACGAACACCGGGGAGCTGTTTTTT
CDR3 protein: CASSPRTTNTGELFF

J gene: TRBJ2-1
clone size: -
V gene: TRBV5-1
D gene: -
CDR3 DNA: TGCGCCAGCAGCTTGGTGCCGGCGCTCTACAATGAGCAGTTCTTC
CDR3 protein: CASSLVPALYNEQFF

J gene: TRBJ2-7
clone size: -
V gene: TRBV20-1
D gene: TRBD1
CDR3 DNA: TGCAGTGCTAGATCCCCGGGACAGAGGTACGAGCAGTACTTC
CDR3 protein: CSARSPGQRYEQYF

J gene: TRBJ1-2
clone size: medium-sized
V gene: TRBV7-2
D gene: -
CDR3 DNA: TGTGCCAGCAGCCTCGGTCATTACGGGCTAACCTTC
CDR3 protein: CASSLGHYGLTF

J gene: TRBJ1-3
clone size: few
V gene: TRBV21-1
D gene: -
CDR3 DNA: TGTGCCAGCAGCCCTCTGAAGGACCAGGGATGGGACTCTGGAAACACCATATATTTT
CDR3 protein: CASSPLKDQGWDSGNTIYF

J gene: TRBJ2-3
clone size: -
V gene: TRBV4-1
D gene: -
CDR3 DNA: TGCGCCAGCAGCCAACCCATACCGGGACTCCGACTGTCTAGCACAGATACGCAGTATTTT
CDR3 protein: CASSQPIPGLRLSSTDTQYF

J gene: TRBJ1-2
clone size: -
V gene: TRBV30
D gene: -
CDR3 DNA: TGTGCCTGGAGTGTAGGGAGCTTCATCCCGACGGGCTACACCTTC
CDR3 protein: CAWSVGSFIPTGYTF

J gene: TRBJ2-6
clone size: few
V gene: TRBV12-3/TRBV12-4
D gene: -
CDR3 DNA: TGTGCCAGCAGTTTAGACCAGAACTCTGGGGCCAACGTCCTGACTTTC
CDR3 protein: CASSLDQNSGANVLTF

J gene: TRBJ2-1
clone size: -
V gene: TRBV5-1
D gene: TRBD2
CDR3 DNA: TGCGCCAGCAGCGGGGGACTAGCGGAATACAATGAGCAGTTCTTC
CDR3 protein: CASSGGLAEYNEQFF

J gene: TRBJ2-7
clone size: few
V gene: TRBV21-1
D gene: -
CDR3 DNA: TGTGCCAGCAGCACAAATACCCGGGTCTACGAGCAGTACTTC
CDR3 protein: CASSTNTRVYEQYF

J gene: TRBJ2-3
clone size: -
V gene: TRBV5-4
D gene: TRBD1
CDR3 DNA: TGTGCCAGCAGCTCGCCGGGACAGGGACGCACAGATACGCAGTATTTT
CDR3 protein: CASSSPGQGRTDTQYF

J gene: TRBJ2-4
clone size: few
V gene: TRBV6-2/TRBV6-3
D gene: -
CDR3 DNA: TGTGCCAGCAGTTACGTGGAGAGGGGAGGAAGGAACGTTCAGTACTTC
CDR3 protein: CASSYVERGGRNVQYF

J gene: TRBJ1-2
clone size: -
V gene: TRBV7-9
D gene: -
CDR3 DNA: TGTGCCAGCAGCTTAGGGTACAACTATGGCTACACCTTC
CDR3 protein: CASSLGYNYGYTF

J gene: TRBJ2-2
clone size: few
V gene: TRBV7-6
D gene: TRBD2
CDR3 DNA: TGTGCCAGCAGCTTAGTTCTCCGGGGGGGCCGAGCCGGGGAGCTGTTTTTT
CDR3 protein: CASSLVLRGGRAGELFF

J gene: TRBJ1-2
clone size: -
V gene: TRBV24-1
D gene: -
CDR3 DNA: TGTGCCACCAGTGATACACTCGGTGGCTACACCTTC
CDR3 protein: CATSDTLGGYTF

J gene: TRBJ1-1
clone size: -
V gene: TRBV19
D gene: TRBD1
CDR3 DNA: TGTGCCAGTAGTATTCCACAGGGGGGTACCACTGAAGCTTTCTTT
CDR3 protein: CASSIPQGGTTEAFF

J gene: TRBJ2-3
clone size: few
V gene: TRBV20-1
D gene: TRBD2
CDR3 DNA: TGCAGTGCTAGAGACCTCCGGAGCGGGAGCTTCACAGATACGCAGTATTTT
CDR3 protein: CSARDLRSGSFTDTQYF

J gene: TRBJ2-1
clone size: few
V gene: TRBV5-1
D gene: -
CDR3 DNA: TGCGCCAGCAGCTTGGTTACACAGGGAGGACTGGAGCAGTTCTTC
CDR3 protein: CASSLVTQGGLEQFF

J gene: TRBJ2-3
clone size: -
V gene: TRBV6-2/TRBV6-3
D gene: TRBD2
CDR3 DNA: TGTGCCAGCAGTTACTTCGCGACTAGCGGGAGTAGAGATACGCAGTATTTT
CDR3 protein: CASSYFATSGSRDTQYF

J gene: TRBJ2-3
clone size: -
V gene: TRBV7-9
D gene: TRBD2
CDR3 DNA: TGTGCCAGCAGCTTATGGGCGGGACTAGCGGGGGGGCCTGAAACAGATACGCAGTATTTT
CDR3 protein: CASSLWAGLAGGPETDTQYF

J gene: TRBJ1-2
clone size: -
V gene: TRBV7-9
D gene: -
CDR3 DNA: TGTGCCAGCAGCTTGGGATTCTATGGCTACGCCTTC
CDR3 protein: CASSLGFYGYAF

J gene: TRBJ1-3
clone size: medium-sized
V gene: TRBV20-1
D gene: -
CDR3 DNA: TGCAGTGGGGGCAAGGCTGGTGGAAACACCATATATTTT
CDR3 protein: CSGGKAGGNTIYF

J gene: TRBJ2-3
clone size: -
V gene: TRBV7-9
D gene: TRBD2
CDR3 DNA: TGTGCCAGCGGGGGAGGGGACAGCACAGATACGCAGTATTTT
CDR3 protein: CASGGGDSTDTQYF

J gene: TRBJ2-5
clone size: -
V gene: TRBV20-1
D gene: -
CDR3 DNA: TGCAGTGCCCAATCAGTTGCAGGGTACGGGGAGACCCAGTACTTC
CDR3 protein: CSAQSVAGYGETQYF

J gene: TRBJ2-5
clone size: -
V gene: TRBV6-6
D gene: TRBD2
CDR3 DNA: TGTGCCAGCAGTTACCAAGCGGGGGGCTCCCAGTCCTTC
CDR3 protein: CASSYQAGGSQSF

J gene: TRBJ2-3
clone size: -
V gene: TRBV5-1
D gene: -
CDR3 DNA: TGCGCCAGCAGCCGCGACGGGGGCAGCACAGATACGCAGTATTTT
CDR3 protein: CASSRDGGSTDTQYF

J gene: TRBJ2-5
clone size: -
V gene: TRBV7-9
D gene: -
CDR3 DNA: TGTGCCAGCATCCGGCTACAAGAGACCCAGTACTTC
CDR3 protein: CASIRLQETQYF

J gene: TRBJ1-6
clone size: -
V gene: TRBV28
D gene: -
CDR3 DNA: TGTGCCAGCACCGTCTCCTTCATTTCCGGGGTCTTCGATTCACCCCTCCACTTT
CDR3 protein: CASTVSFISGVFDSPLHF

J gene: TRBJ1-2
clone size: -
V gene: TRBV20-1
D gene: -
CDR3 DNA: TGCAGTGCTAGCCCCCGGCAGGGTAGAGGCTACACCTTC
CDR3 protein: CSASPRQGRGYTF

J gene: TRBJ1-3
clone size: few
V gene: TRBV5-1
D gene: TRBD1
CDR3 DNA: TGCGCCAGCAGCTCGAGTCTCGGACAGGACAGAAACACCATATATTTT
CDR3 protein: CASSSSLGQDRNTIYF

J gene: TRBJ2-1
clone size: -
V gene: TRBV5-5
D gene: -
CDR3 DNA: TGTGCCAGCAGCTTGTTGGCAGTGAGACAGCACTACAATGAGCAGTTCTTC
CDR3 protein: CASSLLAVRQHYNEQFF

J gene: TRBJ1-1
clone size: -
V gene: TRBV20-1
D gene: -
CDR3 DNA: TGCAGTGCTAACGGGGGGACGGGGAACACTGAAGCTTTCTTT
CDR3 protein: CSANGGTGNTEAFF

J gene: TRBJ2-5
clone size: -
V gene: TRBV20-1
D gene: TRBD1
CDR3 DNA: TGCAGTGCGCCGACAGGGGGAAAAGAGACCCAGTACTTC
CDR3 protein: CSAPTGGKETQYF

J gene: TRBJ1-2
clone size: -
V gene: TRBV6-6
D gene: TRBD1
CDR3 DNA: TGTGCCAGCAGTAAGACAGGGGATCCCTATGGCTACACCTTC
CDR3 protein: CASSKTGDPYGYTF